Shown below are 8 T cell receptor beta chains from a single sample sequenced in a study of blood T cell repertoires in COVID-19. The protocol was immunoSEQ multiplex PCR, while the TCRdb copy is restricted to in-frame clones and leaves out a portion. The data show fewer than 110,000 clones, with roughly 90% seen just once and 4.5% to 5% held by the top ten. Material: peripheral blood. Receptors were obtained from a middle-aged man with active or convalescent COVID-19.

This rearrangement joins TRBV11-2 to TRBJ2-1; 7 bases agree with TRBD2. The length of the CDR3 is 16 residues. Looked up from germline, CDR1 is SGHAT and CDR2 is FQNNGV. V trimming: 5 bases; J trimming: 8 bases; junction bases outside the gene matches: 15. DNA of the CDR3: TGTGCCAGCAGCGCGAGGGCGGGAGAAGGATTCCATGAGCAGTTCTTC. Its translation: CASSARAGEGFHEQFF. The full variable domain, rest sourced from reference TRBV11-2 and TRBJ2-1, is EAGVAQSPRYKIIEKRQSVAFWCNPISGHATLYWYQQILGQGPKLLIQFQNNGVVDDSQLPKDRFSAERLKGVDSTLKIQPAKLEDSAVYLCASSARAGEGFHEQFFGPGTRLTVL.

This clone was recorded once. This chain uses TRBV30 with TRBJ2-4; maybe TRBD2 (6 bases). The CDR3 is made up of 12 amino acids. Germline V gene sequence: CDR1 GTSNPN, CDR2 SVGIG (reference sequence). V lost 4 bases and J 7 bases, leaving 11 bases between the germline ends. CDR3 sequence reads: CAWTGSGNIQYF. The DNA of the CDR3 is TGTGCCTGGACCGGCAGCGGGAACATTCAGTACTTC.

V gene TRBV6-2 or TRBV6-3 combines with J gene TRBJ1-2; perhaps TRBD1 as D (6 bases). V was pared by 4 bases and J by 4 bases, with 10 bases between. Germline assignment: CDR1 MNHEY and CDR2 SVGEGT. The CDR3 extends over 13 amino acids. DNA for the CDR3: TGTGCCAGCAGTTCCAGACAGGTCTATGGCTACACCTTC. Translating gives CASSSRQVYGYTF.

The V gene is TRBV7-2, the J gene TRBJ2-2; 10 bases align to TRBD1. The CDR3 runs 17 residues. CDR1 and CDR2 from the germline V gene are SGHTA and FQGNSA. The J segment lost 0 bases and the V segment lost 5 bases, leaving 6 bases of the junction unmatched. CDR3: CASSPPTGGSNTGELFF. For the CDR3, the DNA is TGTGCCAGCAGCCCGCCGACAGGGGGCTCGAACACCGGGGAGCTGTTTTTT.

V usage is TRBV24-1 and J usage is TRBJ2-3; 12 bases line up with TRBD2. V was pared by 4 bases and J by 4 bases, with 14 bases of the junction left unmatched. CDR3 length: 19 amino acids. Germline V lookup: CDR1 KGHDR, CDR2 SFDVKD. In DNA form, the CDR3 reads TGTGCCACCAGTGAGCAGGGACTAGCGGGCAGGGCGGAGGCAGATACGCAGTATTTT. It is translated as CATSEQGLAGRAEADTQYF.

The gene calls are TRBV7-2 and TRBJ2-1; 9 nucleotides match TRBD1. Germline-derived CDR1 and CDR2 are SGHTA and FQGNSA. V lost 1 base and J lost 2; bases outside the gene matches: 6. The CDR3 sequence is 17 residues long. CDR3 sequence: CASSLVGGQGTYNEQFF. CDR3 DNA sequence: TGTGCCAGCAGCTTAGTAGGGGGACAGGGCACCTACAATGAGCAGTTCTTC.

The rearrangement uses TRBV27 and TRBJ2-7; 10 positions match TRBD2. The CDR3 sequence is 16 residues long. CDR1 MNHEY and CDR2 SMNVEV come from the germline V gene (reference sequence). After removal of 0 bases from V and 2 bases from J, the junction contained 4 bases not matched to a gene. For the CDR3, the DNA is TGTGCCAGCAGTTTATCCGGGCTAGCGGGAGCCTACGAGCAGTACTTC. Translated: CASSLSGLAGAYEQYF.

V and J are TRBV7-2 and TRBJ2-2; D is perhaps TRBD1 (5 bases). The V end was cut by 5 bases, the J end by 0 bases, with 10 bases between. The CDR3 has 15 residues. Germline loops: CDR1 SGHTA, CDR2 FQGNSA. The CDR3, as DNA: TGTGCCAGCAGCCGGACACGCGCGAACACCGGGGAGCTGTTTTTT. This sequence encodes CASSRTRANTGELFF.